This is a list of T cell receptor beta chains from one sample in a study of identical twins. TCRdb called the 5' RACE reads again in MiXCR, with one record for every CDR3 protein. The sample consists of about 530,000 distinct CDR3 sequences, around 24% of them appearing once. The same specimen was also included in a second study, on yellow fever vaccine responses in identical twins.

Sequencing was done on a sample of CD4+ T cells sorted from blood. These receptors were taken from a woman aged 18-30 years in good health. CDR3s include the opening cysteine and the closing phenylalanine or tryptophan. D genes are given only for firm matches. Clone size appears in some rows only: once, few, many, or a class for an expanded clone.

J	D	V	size	DNA	CDR3
TRBJ2-7	-	TRBV6-5	few	TGTGCCAGCAGTTACTCTAGACACACCTACGAGCAGTACTTC	CASSYSRHTYEQYF
TRBJ2-3	-	TRBV9	-	TGTGCCAGCAGCGCATGGGGACCGCCGTACACAGATACGCAGTATTTT	CASSAWGPPYTDTQYF
TRBJ1-4	-	TRBV6-1	-	TGTGCCAGCAGTGATAGGCAGAATGAAAAACTGTTTTTT	CASSDRQNEKLFF
TRBJ2-2	-	TRBV12-3/TRBV12-4	-	TGTGCCAGCAGTTTAAATTCCGTGGGGGAGCTGTTTTTT	CASSLNSVGELFF
TRBJ2-5	TRBD1	TRBV3-1	few	TGTGCCAGCAGCCGAAGATCCGGGTCTACAGGGGGGTTGTCTCTGGAGACCCAGTACTTC	CASSRRSGSTGGLSLETQYF
TRBJ2-1	-	TRBV29-1	few	TGCAGCGCCCCGGACGGGAGCTCCTACAATGAGCAGTTCTTC	CSAPDGSSYNEQFF
TRBJ2-1	-	TRBV2	-	TGTGCCAGCAGCCCAACCCTGGGTGAGCAGTTCTTC	CASSPTLGEQFF
TRBJ1-2	-	TRBV5-6	few	TGTGCCAGCAGCTTTGTTGATGGCGGCTACACCTTC	CASSFVDGGYTF
TRBJ2-1	TRBD2	TRBV11-2	-	TGTGCCAGCAGCTTAGTCCGGCCGGGACTAAATTATGGTGAGCAGTTCTTC	CASSLVRPGLNYGEQFF
TRBJ2-1	TRBD2	TRBV29-1	-	TGCAGCGTTGGGACTAGCGGGGGGGCCTTCGGTCAGTTCTTC	CSVGTSGGAFGQFF
TRBJ2-2	-	TRBV12-3/TRBV12-4	few	TGTGCCAGCAGTTTAGGGTTGTTGACCGGGGAGCTGTTTTTT	CASSLGLLTGELFF
TRBJ1-3	-	TRBV15	-	TGTGCCACCAGCAGAGATCCTGCGGGGGGCGGAAACACCATATATTTT	CATSRDPAGGGNTIYF
TRBJ2-7	-	TRBV6-1	-	TGTGCCAGCTGCACTGCAGAAGCCCACTACGAGCAGTACTTC	CASCTAEAHYEQYF
TRBJ2-3	-	TRBV3-1	-	TGTGCCAGCAGCCAGACCCTTGGGGAAGCAGATACGCAGTATTTT	CASSQTLGEADTQYF
TRBJ1-1	-	TRBV12-3/TRBV12-4	few	TGTGCCACCCACCACCCGTGGGGCGCAGACACTGAAGCTTTCTTT	CATHHPWGADTEAFF
TRBJ2-1	-	TRBV5-1	many	TGCGCCAGCAGCTTCTCAAACAATGAGCAGTTCTTC	CASSFSNNEQFF
TRBJ1-1	-	TRBV20-1	-	TGCAGTGCTACGTCGGGGGGCAACACTGAAGCTTTCTTT	CSATSGGNTEAFF
TRBJ2-3	TRBD2	TRBV7-7	few	TGTGCCAGCAGCCCAGGACTAGCGGTCACAGATACGCAGTATTTT	CASSPGLAVTDTQYF
TRBJ2-7	-	TRBV20-1	few	TGCAGTGCTACTACCATTGCCGGACAGGGAGGGCACGAGCAGTACTTC	CSATTIAGQGGHEQYF
TRBJ1-6	-	TRBV5-1	few	TGCGCCAGCAGCCCCGATAATTCACCCCTCCACTTT	CASSPDNSPLHF
TRBJ2-3	-	TRBV7-9	-	TGTGCCAGCAATCCGGGGGGCGCAGATACGCAGTATTTT	CASNPGGADTQYF
TRBJ1-4	-	TRBV5-1	few	TGCGCCAGCAGCTTGGGATTCGAAAATTGGGAAAAACTGTTTTTT	CASSLGFENWEKLFF
TRBJ2-1	-	TRBV12-3/TRBV12-4	few	TGTGCCAGCCTAGACAGCTACTTCTACAATGAGCAGTTCTTC	CASLDSYFYNEQFF
TRBJ1-6	TRBD1	TRBV6-1	-	TGTGCCAGCAGTGAAGGGACAGGGTATTCACCCCTCCACTTT	CASSEGTGYSPLHF
TRBJ2-1	-	TRBV11-2	-	TGTGCCAGCAGCTTAGTACGGGACGTCAATGAGCAGTTCTTC	CASSLVRDVNEQFF
TRBJ1-2	-	TRBV11-2	few	TGTGCCAGCAGCTTACCCGGGGGCAGCGGCTACACCTTC	CASSLPGGSGYTF
TRBJ2-3	-	TRBV9	-	TGTGCCAGCAGCGTACTAGGGGGGAGGGAAGATACGCAGTATTTT	CASSVLGGREDTQYF
TRBJ2-2	-	TRBV27	few	TGTGCCAGCAGTTTCAGGCAGCACACCGGGGAGCTGTTTTTT	CASSFRQHTGELFF
TRBJ2-4	TRBD1	TRBV6-2/TRBV6-3	few	TGTGCCAGCAGTCAGACAGGGGCAGCCAAAAACATTCAGTACTTC	CASSQTGAAKNIQYF
TRBJ1-1	-	TRBV20-1	-	TGCAGTGCCCCCGCGGAACTCCAGGGCACTGAAGCTTTCTTT	CSAPAELQGTEAFF
TRBJ2-1	TRBD1	TRBV11-2	-	TGTGCCAGCTTTGGGACAGGGGGACCTTTTCGTCACAATGAGCAGTTCTTC	CASFGTGGPFRHNEQFF
TRBJ2-3	-	TRBV5-1	-	TGCGCCAGCAGCTTGAATGGGCACACAGATACGCAGTATTTT	CASSLNGHTDTQYF
TRBJ2-5	TRBD1	TRBV29-1	-	TGCAGCGTGGACAGGGGAGAAGAGACCCAGTACTTC	CSVDRGEETQYF
TRBJ2-3	-	TRBV28	few	TGTGCCAGCAGCTCCGGGGGCGGGGGCATAGATACGCAGTATTTT	CASSSGGGGIDTQYF
TRBJ2-2	-	TRBV5-1	few	TGCGCCAGCAGCTTGGGGCGAGCCGGGGAGCTGTTTTTT	CASSLGRAGELFF
TRBJ2-2	TRBD1	TRBV18	-	TGTGCCAGCTCACCACTGGGACAGGGGACCGGGGAGCTGTTTTTT	CASSPLGQGTGELFF
TRBJ2-1	TRBD2	TRBV7-6	-	TGTGCCAGCAGCCCGACGACTAGCGGGGGCTACAATGAGCAGTTCTTC	CASSPTTSGGYNEQFF
TRBJ2-2	-	TRBV10-3	-	TGTGCCATCAGTGAGGGGGAAATCGGGGAGCTGTTTTTT	CAISEGEIGELFF
TRBJ2-5	-	TRBV28	few	TGTGCCAGCAGTTATAGCGGTGAAGAGACCCAGTACTTC	CASSYSGEETQYF
TRBJ1-2	-	TRBV12-3/TRBV12-4	-	TGTGCCAGCAGTCTTACCACGGGAGGAGGCTACACCTTC	CASSLTTGGGYTF
TRBJ2-1	-	TRBV10-1	-	TGCGCCAGCTCGCCACAGGGCCACAATGAGCAGTTCTTC	CASSPQGHNEQFF